Described below is a single T cell receptor (beta chain) sequence and its context. Its target is not known. This specimen belongs to a study of T cell responses to AZD1222 COVID-19 vaccine. General study results and limits: Among the donors, most were white British and more were female, and clonal diversity was possibly underestimated. None of the repertoires were sampled until the peak T cell response had passed. At baseline, seropositivity was found in only a handful of AZD1222 recipients.

Profiled with immunoSEQ multiplex PCR; TCRdb holds only in-frame clones, not every one. The sample contains 170,000 or so clones, just over 90% of which appear only once. The CDR3 runs 16 residues. V shed 4 bases, J shed 7 bases, and the junction held 5 bases outside the gene matches. CDR1 is KGHSH, CDR2 LQKENI, per germline. Sequenced material: peripheral blood, taken on day 0 of AZD1222 vaccination. The sequence was collected from an adult in good health. This chain connects TRBV18 to TRBJ1-6, with 12 bases lining up with TRBD1. DNA of the CDR3: TGTGCCAGCTCACGGGACAGGGGGCAAAAGAATTCACCCCTCCACTTT. Translating gives CASSRDRGQKNSPLHF.